The T cell receptor beta chain under discussion was sequenced for a study of blood T cell repertoires in COVID-19. For the study at large: The United States, Italy and Spain provided the acute and convalescent COVID-19 samples.

V lost 5 bases and J 1 base, leaving 11 bases between the germline ends. The CDR3 loop spans 14 amino acids. Germline values: CDR1 PRHDT, CDR2 FYEKMQ (reference sequence). The study recruited people aged about 18 to 89 years across under 25 US areas. Membership in each cohort depended on participant-reported clinical history. Assay used: immunoSEQ multiplex PCR; TCRdb lists only in-frame clones, some missing. The sample has around 400,000 clones; about 88% are singletons. This TCR derives from a woman under 30 who had been exposed to COVID-19. Sequencing was performed on PBMCs or T cells enriched from blood (not recorded which). V gene TRBV13 combines with J gene TRBJ1-2; D is unresolved. CDR3 amino acids: CASSLGGHNYGYTF. In DNA form, the CDR3 reads TGTGCCAGCAGCCTCGGTGGGCATAACTATGGCTACACCTTC.